What follows are 20 T cell receptor beta chains derived from one specimen sequenced in a study of cytomegalovirus exposure and HLA in healthy donors. The PCR contained 60 Vbeta and 13 Jbeta primers. The protocol was immunoSEQ multiplex PCR, while the TCRdb copy is restricted to in-frame clones and leaves out a portion. Found here are 75,000 to 100,000 clones, about four fifths of them singletons; the top ten hold over 5%. Source material: PBMCs. All receptors derive from a man in his forties or fifties in good health and CMV-seropositive.

The table lists this clone with a count of one. This sequence joins TRBV15 and TRBJ1-4; no reliable D call. This CDR3 comprises 12 residues. V lost 4 bases and J 10 bases, leaving 10 bases between the germline ends. Germline V gene sequence: CDR1 LNHNV, CDR2 YYDKDF (reference sequence). The CDR3 DNA sequence: TGTGCCACCAGCATAAATGGCGGAAAACTGTTTTTT. It codes for CATSINGGKLFF.

In this sample, this clone turned up once. The chain has TRBV19 and TRBJ1-5, with D tentatively TRBD1 (5 bases). The CDR3 contains 13 residues. Germline CDR1 reads LNHDA; CDR2 reads SQIVND (reference sequence). The V end was cut by 3 bases, the J end by 9 bases, with 12 bases between. CDR3 sequence reads: CASSMGQGGPQHF. In DNA, the CDR3 is TGTGCCAGTAGTATGGGTCAGGGAGGGCCCCAGCATTTT.

This clone came up once. Different DNA sequences within this sample yield the same CDR3. The chain links TRBV25-1 to TRBJ1-3, with 8 nucleotides matching TRBD1. This CDR3 comprises 14 residues. Unmatched junction bases numbered 3, after V lost 6 bases and J lost 2 bases. Per germline, CDR1 MGHDK and CDR2 SYGVNS. CDR3 sequence reads: CASSRTGPGNTIYF. The CDR3 DNA sequence: TGTGCCAGCAGCCGGACAGGGCCTGGAAACACCATATATTTT.

The V and J genes are TRBV7-9 and TRBJ2-7; D perhaps matches TRBD1 (5 bases). The CDR3 length is 15 residues. CDR1 is SEHNR, CDR2 FQNEAQ, per germline (reference sequence). Between the trimmed V and J ends, which lost 5 bases and 2 bases, there was a span of 16 bases. CDR3: CASSEPGSDAYEQYF. Here the CDR3 DNA reads TGTGCCAGCAGCGAGCCAGGGTCGGATGCCTACGAGCAGTACTTC.

This chain joins TRBV14 and TRBJ1-2, with a possible D match to TRBD1 (6 bases). The germline gives CDR1 SGHDN, CDR2 FVKESK. The CDR3 sequence is 14 residues long. Trimming removed 4 bases from V and 4 bases from J, with 13 bases in between. The CDR3 sequence: CASSPNTGIYGYTF. The CDR3 DNA reads as TGTGCCAGCAGCCCGAATACAGGGATCTATGGCTACACCTTC. The variable domain in full, with the rest retrieved from reference TRBV14 and TRBJ1-2, is EAGVTQFPSHSVIEKGQTVTLRCDPISGHDNLYWYRRVMGKEIKFLLHFVKESKQDESGMPNNRFLAERTGGTYSTLKVQPAELEDSGVYFCASSPNTGIYGYTFGSGTRLTVV.

The chain is built from TRBV5-4 and TRBJ2-7; 12 positions match TRBD2. The CDR3 is 17 amino acids. Germline V gene data show CDR1 as SGHNT and CDR2 as YYREEE (reference sequence). The V gene end was trimmed by 3 bases and the J gene end by 7 bases; junction bases not matched to a gene: 14. The CDR3 here is CASSSQKSSGRAGEQYF. CDR3 nucleotides: TGTGCCAGCAGCTCCCAAAAGTCTAGCGGGAGGGCCGGGGAGCAGTACTTC. Together with reference TRBV5-4 and TRBJ2-7, the CDR3 gives the full variable domain: ETGVTQSPTHLIKTRGQQVTLRCSSQSGHNTVSWYQQALGQGPQFIFQYYREEENGRGNFPPRFSGLQFPNYSSELNVNALELDDSALYLCASSSQKSSGRAGEQYFGPGTRLTVT.

The chain links TRBV2 to TRBJ1-5, with 8 bases lining up with TRBD1. This CDR3 is built from 15 residues. Germline assignment: CDR1 SNHLY and CDR2 FYNNEI. V lost 1 base to trimming and J lost 7 bases; unmatched junction nucleotides: 6. The CDR3: CASSEVGQALQPQHF. The CDR3 DNA is TGTGCCAGCAGTGAAGTGGGACAGGCCCTCCAGCCCCAGCATTTT.

The chain carries TRBV19 and TRBJ2-7; D ambiguous. Per the germline V gene, CDR1 is LNHDA and CDR2 is SQIVND (reference sequence). The CDR3 contains 13 residues. With 1 base removed from V and 6 bases from J, the gap between germline ends came to 10 bases. The CDR3 DNA reads as TGTGCCAGTAGTATAGGAGGTGGTTTCGAGCAGTACTTC. Protein product: CASSIGGGFEQYF.

This clone has only one observation. The V and J genes are TRBV14 and TRBJ2-7; 7 bases are a match to TRBD1. CDR1 and CDR2 from the germline V gene are SGHDN and FVKESK. This CDR3 spans 12 amino acids. V lost 4 bases and J lost 9; bases outside the gene matches: 6. The CDR3, as DNA: TGTGCCAGCAGCCTCACTCAGGGGGTGCAGTACTTC. Translated: CASSLTQGVQYF.

In regard to this clone: An end of the junction differs from the germline gene, which may be a read error. V gene TRBV28 combines with J gene TRBJ2-7, with 9 positions matching TRBD1. Germline V gives CDR1 MDHEN, CDR2 SYDVKM. The length of the CDR3 is 11 residues. The CDR3 region is CASRGTGTGIF. The CDR3 DNA reads as TGTGCCAGCAGGGGTACCGGGACAGGGATCTTC.

This clone was observed a single time. The rearrangement links TRBV5-6 to TRBJ1-1; a weak D match, TRBD1 (6 bases). V was clipped by 4 bases and J by 1 base, with 11 bases between them. Germline V gene data show CDR1 as SGHDT and CDR2 as YYEEEE. The CDR3 is made up of 14 amino acids. The CDR3 DNA sequence: TGTGCCAGCAGCACTACGGACAGGAACACTGAAGCTTTCTTT. This gives the protein CASSTTDRNTEAFF.

The sample holds one count of this clone. The genes are TRBV28 and TRBJ1-2, with 7 bases fitting TRBD1. Trimming removed 9 bases from V and 11 bases from J; junction bases left unmatched: 15. The germline V gene encodes CDR1 MDHEN and CDR2 SYDVKM. The CDR3 extends over 13 amino acids. CDR3 sequence: CARRLSRDSPYTF. CDR3 coding DNA: TGTGCCAGACGATTGAGCCGGGACAGCCCTTACACCTTC.

Concerning this clone: Other DNA sequences in the same sample also yield this CDR3. This chain connects TRBV18 to TRBJ1-1; perhaps TRBD1 as D (5 bases). Trimming stripped 3 bases from V and 3 bases from J, with 8 bases between. Looked up from germline, CDR1 is KGHSH and CDR2 is LQKENI. The CDR3 spans 13 residues. As DNA, the CDR3 is TGTGCCAGCTCACCCGGAGGGGACACTGAAGCTTTCTTT. Amino acids: CASSPGGDTEAFF.

This chain's CDR3 is CASTGTSGGTDTQYF. Here the CDR3 DNA reads TGTGCCAGCACCGGGACTAGCGGGGGCACAGATACGCAGTATTTT. This chain uses TRBV5-4 with TRBJ2-3; 13 bases align to TRBD2. The ends lost 6 bases at V and 1 base at J; junction bases unmatched: 2. Germline CDR1 and CDR2: SGHNT and YYREEE (reference sequence). The CDR3 extends over 15 amino acids. Supplemented by reference TRBV5-4 and TRBJ2-3, the full variable domain reads ETGVTQSPTHLIKTRGQQVTLRCSSQSGHNTVSWYQQALGQGPQFIFQYYREEENGRGNFPPRFSGLQFPNYSSELNVNALELDDSALYLCASTGTSGGTDTQYFGPGTRLTVL.

The chain carries TRBV2 and TRBJ2-5; D perhaps matches TRBD2 (6 bases). The CDR3 consists of 14 residues. The ends were cut back, 5 bases at V and 1 base at J, with 11 bases in the middle. Germline-derived CDR1 and CDR2 are SNHLY and FYNNEI. CDR3 loop: CASSLLAGQETQYF. In DNA, the CDR3 is TGTGCCAGCAGTCTACTAGCCGGCCAAGAGACCCAGTACTTC.

The CDR3: CASSQDRWGPNEQFF. The CDR3 DNA reads as TGTGCCAGCAGCCAAGATCGATGGGGCCCCAATGAGCAGTTCTTC. The genes are TRBV14 and TRBJ2-1, with D maybe TRBD1 (5 bases). Germline V gives CDR1 SGHDN, CDR2 FVKESK. The CDR3 spans 15 residues. The V and J ends lost 0 bases and 6 bases respectively, with 12 bases between them.

The table lists this clone with a few counts. The chain couples TRBV2 to TRBJ1-4; 7 bases align to TRBD1. CDR3 length: 15 residues. Per germline, CDR1 SNHLY and CDR2 FYNNEI. Trimming removed 3 bases from V and 3 bases from J; junction bases left unmatched: 4. CDR3 residues: CASSEGDSPNEKLFF. The CDR3 DNA follows: TGTGCCAGCAGTGAGGGGGACAGCCCTAATGAAAAACTGTTTTTT.

The V call is TRBV7-3, the J call TRBJ2-1; 12 positions match TRBD2. The CDR3 is 15 amino acids. Trimming removed 4 bases from V and 5 bases from J; junction bases left unmatched: 3. Germline-derived CDR1 and CDR2 are SGHTA and FQGTGA. CDR3 sequence (DNA): TGTGCCAGCAGCTCAGGACTAGCGGGGAACAATGAGCAGTTCTTC. This sequence encodes CASSSGLAGNNEQFF.

In regard to this clone: The junction differs from germline at one of its ends, possibly a read error. The chain has TRBV19 and TRBJ2-2, with 12 bases lining up with TRBD2. The CDR3 covers 17 residues. Germline V gene sequence: CDR1 LNHDA, CDR2 SQIVND (reference sequence). The CDR3 DNA sequence: TGTGCCAGTAGTGTAGAAGAGGGACTAGCGGGTACCGGGGAGCTGTTTTTT. It translates to CASSVEEGLAGTGELFF.

V is TRBV2 and J is TRBJ1-3; tentatively, D is TRBD1 (5 bases). The CDR3 totals 16 residues. The germline CDR1 and CDR2 sequences are SNHLY and FYNNEI. Trimming cost V 7 bases and J 4 bases, with 20 bases left between them. The CDR3, as DNA: TGTGCCAGCACTTTGGGCGGGACTCTTCAGGGAAACACCATATATTTT. Its translation: CASTLGGTLQGNTIYF. Full variable domain (missing parts from reference TRBV2 and TRBJ1-3): EPEVTQTPSHQVTQMGQEVILRCVPISNHLYFYWYRQILGQKVEFLVSFYNNEISEKSEIFDDQFSVERPDGSNFTLKIRSTKLEDSAMYFCASTLGGTLQGNTIYFGEGSWLTVV.